A selection of T cell receptor beta chains follows, all from one sample in a study of blood T cell repertoires in COVID-19. TCRdb keeps only in-frame clones here, not all; method: immunoSEQ multiplex PCR. The top ten hold roughly 2.3% of the sample, which has a few hundred thousand clones, around 82% seen once. The sample taken for sequencing was peripheral blood. The receptors come from a woman aged 55-70 years with acute or convalescent COVID-19. Both conserved end residues are trimmed from each CDR3. Fields, in order: clone size, J gene, V gene, CDR3 protein. Only part of the rows carry a size: once, few, many, or a class if the clone is expanded.

clone_size: -; j_call: TRBJ1-1; v_call: TRBV28; cdr3_aa: ASNLWAGTGGIAEAF
clone_size: once; j_call: TRBJ2-5; v_call: TRBV2; cdr3_aa: ASSEHWSGGETQY
clone_size: -; j_call: TRBJ2-3; v_call: TRBV30; cdr3_aa: AWSTRGGTDTQY
clone_size: -; j_call: TRBJ2-3; v_call: TRBV9; cdr3_aa: ASSVGLAAPADTQY
clone_size: once; j_call: TRBJ1-2; v_call: TRBV30; cdr3_aa: AWGDRVYGYT
clone_size: -; j_call: TRBJ2-1; v_call: TRBV25-1; cdr3_aa: ASSGTGASKQF
clone_size: -; j_call: TRBJ1-3; v_call: TRBV5-1; cdr3_aa: ASSIGVGNTIY
clone_size: -; j_call: TRBJ1-1; v_call: TRBV9; cdr3_aa: ASSVVTVHTEAF
clone_size: -; j_call: TRBJ2-7; v_call: TRBV27; cdr3_aa: ASRGRGQGIGEQY
clone_size: -; j_call: TRBJ1-3; v_call: TRBV13; cdr3_aa: ASSADRGSGNTIY
clone_size: -; j_call: TRBJ1-2; v_call: TRBV5-4; cdr3_aa: ASRPTGNYGYT
clone_size: -; j_call: TRBJ1-5; v_call: TRBV28; cdr3_aa: ASRIAGTGIYSNQPQH
clone_size: -; j_call: TRBJ1-1; v_call: TRBV4-1; cdr3_aa: ASSQEPTTGYTEAF
clone_size: -; j_call: TRBJ2-7; v_call: TRBV7-8; cdr3_aa: ASSESDYSYEQY
clone_size: -; j_call: TRBJ2-1; v_call: TRBV18; cdr3_aa: ASSRGGRGDNNEQF
clone_size: once; j_call: TRBJ2-7; v_call: TRBV5-5; cdr3_aa: ASSFTGGGSEQY
clone_size: -; j_call: TRBJ1-2; v_call: TRBV11-2; cdr3_aa: ASSLSAFPGF
clone_size: -; j_call: TRBJ2-7; v_call: TRBV5-1; cdr3_aa: ASSSLAGGQYEQY
clone_size: -; j_call: TRBJ1-2; v_call: TRBV6-1; cdr3_aa: ASSEGGGRPY
clone_size: -; j_call: TRBJ1-2; v_call: TRBV5-4; cdr3_aa: ASSWIGTTGYT
clone_size: -; j_call: TRBJ1-4; v_call: TRBV27; cdr3_aa: ASSYTGNQLF
clone_size: -; j_call: TRBJ2-7; v_call: TRBV27; cdr3_aa: ASSPRWERGPSSYEQY
clone_size: -; j_call: TRBJ2-1; v_call: TRBV5-1; cdr3_aa: ASSSGLAGGQVDEQF
clone_size: -; j_call: TRBJ1-2; v_call: TRBV28; cdr3_aa: ATATGTGVRGYGYT
clone_size: -; j_call: TRBJ2-5; v_call: TRBV7-9; cdr3_aa: ASSTTSGGFQETQY
clone_size: -; j_call: TRBJ2-5; v_call: TRBV6-4; cdr3_aa: AGRQGGYQETQY
clone_size: -; j_call: TRBJ1-1; v_call: TRBV6-5; cdr3_aa: ASGEGGVVSEAF
clone_size: once; j_call: TRBJ1-1; v_call: TRBV27; cdr3_aa: ASSFEGRTEAF
clone_size: -; j_call: TRBJ1-2; v_call: TRBV5-1; cdr3_aa: ASSLDGQSRYYGYT
clone_size: -; j_call: TRBJ1-2; v_call: TRBV7-8; cdr3_aa: ASSLAGQSTTGYT
clone_size: -; j_call: TRBJ1-2; v_call: TRBV9; cdr3_aa: ASSNERTSGYT